This record concerns one TCR beta chain sequence. Antigen: not known. The CDR3 contains 14 residues. Germline assignment: CDR1 SGHRS and CDR2 YFSETQ. Trimming removed 3 bases from V and 3 bases from J, with 12 bases in between. TCRdb re-derived calls from the reads in MiXCR, one entry per CDR3 protein. The repertoire holds 570,000 or so distinct CDR3 sequences, approximately 40% seen once, with around 50% in the top ten. The data were taken from a study of T cell repertoires in cytomegalovirus infection. Material: cultured PBMCs, obtained from culture after CMV antigen stimulation. The origin of this receptor is a human donor in good health (CMV status not recorded). Some clones in this sample may be carry-over from other donors' samples. The V and J genes are TRBV5-1 and TRBJ1-2; D remains unclear. CDR3 amino acids: CASSSTPQDYGYTF. The CDR3 region has the DNA TGCGCCAGCAGCTCGACACCCCAGGACTATGGCTACACCTTC.